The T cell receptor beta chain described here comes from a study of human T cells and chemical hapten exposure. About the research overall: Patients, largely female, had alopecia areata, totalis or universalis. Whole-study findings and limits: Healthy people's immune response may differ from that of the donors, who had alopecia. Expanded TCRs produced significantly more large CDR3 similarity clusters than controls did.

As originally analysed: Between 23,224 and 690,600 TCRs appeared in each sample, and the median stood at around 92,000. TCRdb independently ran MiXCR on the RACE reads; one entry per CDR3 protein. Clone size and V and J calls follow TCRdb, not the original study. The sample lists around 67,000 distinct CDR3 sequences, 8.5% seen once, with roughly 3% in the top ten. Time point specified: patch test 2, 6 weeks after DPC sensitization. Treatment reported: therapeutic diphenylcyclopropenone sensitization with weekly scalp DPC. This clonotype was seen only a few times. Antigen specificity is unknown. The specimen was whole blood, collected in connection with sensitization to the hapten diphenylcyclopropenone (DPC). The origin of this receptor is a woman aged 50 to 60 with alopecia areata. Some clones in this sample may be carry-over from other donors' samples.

CDR3 sequence (DNA): TGCAGCGTTCGGACAGGACGGGGCGAGCAGTACTTC. It is translated as CSVRTGRGEQYF. This chain links TRBV29-1 with TRBJ2-7; 7 nucleotides line up with TRBD1. This CDR3 region has 12 residues. Germline V gene lookup returns CDR1 SQVTM and CDR2 ANQGSEA. The ends lost 5 bases at V and 6 bases at J; junction bases unmatched: 7.